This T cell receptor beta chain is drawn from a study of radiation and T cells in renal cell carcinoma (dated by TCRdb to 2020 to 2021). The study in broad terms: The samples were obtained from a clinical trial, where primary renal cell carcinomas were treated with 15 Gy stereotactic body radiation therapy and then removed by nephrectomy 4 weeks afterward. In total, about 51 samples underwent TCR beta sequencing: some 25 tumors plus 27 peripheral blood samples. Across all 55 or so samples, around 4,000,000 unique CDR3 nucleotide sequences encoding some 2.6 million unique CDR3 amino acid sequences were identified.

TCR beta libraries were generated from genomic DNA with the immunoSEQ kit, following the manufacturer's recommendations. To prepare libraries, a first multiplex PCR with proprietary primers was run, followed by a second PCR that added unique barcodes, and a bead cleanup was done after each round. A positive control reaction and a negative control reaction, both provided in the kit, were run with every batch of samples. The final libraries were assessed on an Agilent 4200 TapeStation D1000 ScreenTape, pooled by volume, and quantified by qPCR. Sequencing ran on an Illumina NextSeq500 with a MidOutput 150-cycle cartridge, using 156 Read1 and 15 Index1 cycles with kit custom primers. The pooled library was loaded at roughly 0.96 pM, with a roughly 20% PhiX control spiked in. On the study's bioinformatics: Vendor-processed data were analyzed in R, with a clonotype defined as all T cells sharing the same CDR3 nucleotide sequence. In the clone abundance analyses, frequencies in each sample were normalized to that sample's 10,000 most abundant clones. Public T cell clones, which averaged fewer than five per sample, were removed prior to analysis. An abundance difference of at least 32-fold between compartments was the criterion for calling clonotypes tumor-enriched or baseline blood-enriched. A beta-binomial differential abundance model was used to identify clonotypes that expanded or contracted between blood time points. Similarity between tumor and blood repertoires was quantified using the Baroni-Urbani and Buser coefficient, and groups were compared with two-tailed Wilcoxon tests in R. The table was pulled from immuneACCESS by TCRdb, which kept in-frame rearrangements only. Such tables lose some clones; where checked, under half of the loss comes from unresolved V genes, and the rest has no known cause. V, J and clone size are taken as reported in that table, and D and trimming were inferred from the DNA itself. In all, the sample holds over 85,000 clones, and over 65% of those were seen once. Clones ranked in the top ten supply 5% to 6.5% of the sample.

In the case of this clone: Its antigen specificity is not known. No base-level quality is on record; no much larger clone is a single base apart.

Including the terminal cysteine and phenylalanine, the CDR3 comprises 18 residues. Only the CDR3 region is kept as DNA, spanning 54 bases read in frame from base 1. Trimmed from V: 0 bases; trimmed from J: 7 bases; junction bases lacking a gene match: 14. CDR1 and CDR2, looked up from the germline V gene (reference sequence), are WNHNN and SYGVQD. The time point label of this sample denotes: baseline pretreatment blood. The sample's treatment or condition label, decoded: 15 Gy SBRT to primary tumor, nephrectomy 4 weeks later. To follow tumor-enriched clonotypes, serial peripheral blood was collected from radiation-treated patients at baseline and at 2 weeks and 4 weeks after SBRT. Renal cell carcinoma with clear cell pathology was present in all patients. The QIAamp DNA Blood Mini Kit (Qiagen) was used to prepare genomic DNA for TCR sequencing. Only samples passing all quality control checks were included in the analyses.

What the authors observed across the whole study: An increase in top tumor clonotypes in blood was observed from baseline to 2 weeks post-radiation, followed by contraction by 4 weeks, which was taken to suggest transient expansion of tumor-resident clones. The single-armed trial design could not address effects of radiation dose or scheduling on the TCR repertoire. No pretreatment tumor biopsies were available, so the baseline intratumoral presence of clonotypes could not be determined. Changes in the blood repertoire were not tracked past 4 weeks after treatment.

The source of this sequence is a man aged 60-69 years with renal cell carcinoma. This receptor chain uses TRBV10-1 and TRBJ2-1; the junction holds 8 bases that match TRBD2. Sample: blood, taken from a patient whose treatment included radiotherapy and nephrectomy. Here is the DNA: TGCGCCAGCAGTGAGTCGGGTACTAGCGGCCCTTCTTATAATGAGCAGTTCTTC. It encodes CASSESGTSGPSYNEQFF.